This entry concerns a single T cell receptor beta chain. Study members were between about 18 and 89 years old and lived in 20 to 25 US regions. Recovered status in Cohort 3 required two negative PCRs, clearance, or symptom resolution. These data are taken from a study of blood T cell repertoires in COVID-19. Study in general: Nucleic acid was either cDNA or gDNA, and it came from T cells, B-cell-depleted T cells, or PBMCs.

Original handling: Counts of nucleated cells, estimated from reference gene primer amplification, were obtained. The assay was immunoSEQ multiplex PCR, and TCRdb's table has in-frame clones only and misses some. That table is the source of V, J and clone size, and D and trimming were worked out from the DNA. Of some 150,000 clones in the sample, about nine tenths are singletons; the top ten hold around 4.5%. The V gene end was trimmed by 0 bases and the J gene end by 9 bases; junction bases not matched to a gene: 8. The CDR3 has 16 residues. Germline values: CDR1 MNHEY, CDR2 SVGAGI. Sequencing was carried out using PBMCs or T cells enriched from blood (not recorded which). The TCR comes from a man aged 45-65 years who had recovered from COVID-19. The chain links TRBV6-5 to TRBJ2-1; 10 bases map to TRBD2. CDR3 in amino acids: CASSYSGLAGDSEQFF. CDR3 in DNA: TGTGCCAGCAGTTACTCGGGGCTAGCGGGAGACAGTGAGCAGTTCTTC.